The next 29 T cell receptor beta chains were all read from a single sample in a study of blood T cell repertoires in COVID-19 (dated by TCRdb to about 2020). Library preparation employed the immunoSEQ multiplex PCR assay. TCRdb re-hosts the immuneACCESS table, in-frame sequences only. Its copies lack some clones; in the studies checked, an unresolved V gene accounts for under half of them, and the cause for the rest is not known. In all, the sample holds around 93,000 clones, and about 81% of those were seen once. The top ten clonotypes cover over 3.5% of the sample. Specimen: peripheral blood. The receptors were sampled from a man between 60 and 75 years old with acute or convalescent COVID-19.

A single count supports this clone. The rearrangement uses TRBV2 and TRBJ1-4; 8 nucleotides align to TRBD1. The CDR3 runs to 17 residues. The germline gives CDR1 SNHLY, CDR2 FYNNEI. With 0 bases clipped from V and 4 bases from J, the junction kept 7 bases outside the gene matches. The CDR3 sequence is CASSEARPGQVNEKLFF. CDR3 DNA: TGTGCCAGCAGTGAAGCCCGCCCGGGACAGGTTAATGAAAAACTGTTTTTT.

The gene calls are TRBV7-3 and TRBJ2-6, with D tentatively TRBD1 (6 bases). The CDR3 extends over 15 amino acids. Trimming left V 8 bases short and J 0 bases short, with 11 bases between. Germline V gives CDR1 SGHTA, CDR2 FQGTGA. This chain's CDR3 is CASSTRGSGANVLTF. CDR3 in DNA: TGTGCCAGCTCCACCAGGGGCTCTGGGGCCAACGTCCTGACTTTC.

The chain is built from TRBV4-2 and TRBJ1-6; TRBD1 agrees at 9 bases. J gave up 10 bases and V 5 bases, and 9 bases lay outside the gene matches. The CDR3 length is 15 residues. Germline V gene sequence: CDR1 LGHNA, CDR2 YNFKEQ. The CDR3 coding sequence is TGTGCCAGCAGCGGCCCGGGACAGGGTGGATCACCCCTCCACTTT. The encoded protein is CASSGPGQGGSPLHF.

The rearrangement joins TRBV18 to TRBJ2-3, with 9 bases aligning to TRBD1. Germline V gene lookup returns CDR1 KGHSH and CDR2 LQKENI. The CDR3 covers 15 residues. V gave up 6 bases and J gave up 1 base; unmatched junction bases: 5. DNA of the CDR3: TGTGCCAGCTCCCCCGGGACAGGGCGCACAGATACGCAGTATTTT. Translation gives CASSPGTGRTDTQYF.

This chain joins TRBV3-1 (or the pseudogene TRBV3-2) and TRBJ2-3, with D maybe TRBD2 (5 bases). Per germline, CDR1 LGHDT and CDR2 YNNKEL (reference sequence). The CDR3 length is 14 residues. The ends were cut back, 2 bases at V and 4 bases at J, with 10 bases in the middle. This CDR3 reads CASSQTRTSDTQYF. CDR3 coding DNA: TGTGCCAGCAGCCAAACTAGAACGTCAGATACGCAGTATTTT.

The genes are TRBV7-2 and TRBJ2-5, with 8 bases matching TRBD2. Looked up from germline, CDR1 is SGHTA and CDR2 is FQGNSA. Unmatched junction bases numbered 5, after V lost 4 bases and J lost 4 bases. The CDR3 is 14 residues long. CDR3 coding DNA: TGTGCCAGCAGCTGGACTAGCTCAGGAGAGACCCAGTACTTC. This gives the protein CASSWTSSGETQYF.

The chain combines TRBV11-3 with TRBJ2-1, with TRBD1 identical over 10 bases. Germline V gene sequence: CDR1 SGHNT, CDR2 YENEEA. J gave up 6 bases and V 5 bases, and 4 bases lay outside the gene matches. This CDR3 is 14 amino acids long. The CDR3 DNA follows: TGTGCCAGCAGCGCGCGACAGGGGGCCAATGAGCAGTTCTTC. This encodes CASSARQGANEQFF.

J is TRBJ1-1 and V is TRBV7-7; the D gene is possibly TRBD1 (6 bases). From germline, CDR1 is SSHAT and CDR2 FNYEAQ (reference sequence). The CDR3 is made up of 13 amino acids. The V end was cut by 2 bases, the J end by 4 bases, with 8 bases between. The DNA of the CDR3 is TGTGCCAGCAGCTTAATAGGGGGCACTGAAGCTTTCTTT. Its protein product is CASSLIGGTEAFF.

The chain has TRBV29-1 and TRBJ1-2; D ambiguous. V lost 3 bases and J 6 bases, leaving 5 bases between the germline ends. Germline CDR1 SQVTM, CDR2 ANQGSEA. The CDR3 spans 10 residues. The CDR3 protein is CSVEFNGYTF. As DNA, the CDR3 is TGCAGCGTTGAGTTTAATGGCTACACCTTC.

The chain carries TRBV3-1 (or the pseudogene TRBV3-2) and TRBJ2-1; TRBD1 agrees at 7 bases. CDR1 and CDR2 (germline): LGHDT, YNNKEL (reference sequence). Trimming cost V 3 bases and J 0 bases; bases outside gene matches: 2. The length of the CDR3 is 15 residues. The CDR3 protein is CASSQQGVSYNEQFF. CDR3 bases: TGTGCCAGCAGCCAGCAGGGGGTCTCCTACAATGAGCAGTTCTTC.

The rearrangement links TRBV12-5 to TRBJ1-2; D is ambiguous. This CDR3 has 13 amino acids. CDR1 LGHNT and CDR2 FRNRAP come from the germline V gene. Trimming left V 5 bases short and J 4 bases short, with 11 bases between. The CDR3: CASGTPPTYGYTF. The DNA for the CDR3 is TGTGCTAGTGGTACTCCCCCTACCTATGGCTACACCTTC.

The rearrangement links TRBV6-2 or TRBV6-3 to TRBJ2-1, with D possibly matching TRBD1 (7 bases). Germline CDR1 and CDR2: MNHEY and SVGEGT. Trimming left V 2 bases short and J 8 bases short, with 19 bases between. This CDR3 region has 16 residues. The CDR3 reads CASSYPSGGLVHEQFF. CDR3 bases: TGTGCCAGCAGTTACCCCTCAGGGGGGCTAGTCCATGAGCAGTTCTTC.

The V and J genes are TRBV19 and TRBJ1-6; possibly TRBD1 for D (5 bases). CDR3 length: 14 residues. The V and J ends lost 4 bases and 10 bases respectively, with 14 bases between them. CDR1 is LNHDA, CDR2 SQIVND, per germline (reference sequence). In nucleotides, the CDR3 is TGTGCCAGTAGTAGGGGCCGGTTAGAATCACCCCTCCACTTT. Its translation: CASSRGRLESPLHF.

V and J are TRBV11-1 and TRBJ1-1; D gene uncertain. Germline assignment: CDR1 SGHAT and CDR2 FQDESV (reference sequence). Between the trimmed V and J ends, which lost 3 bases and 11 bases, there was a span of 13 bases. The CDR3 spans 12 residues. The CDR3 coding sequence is TGTGCCAGCAGCTTCGTTGCGGGTGAGGCTTTCTTT. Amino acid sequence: CASSFVAGEAFF.

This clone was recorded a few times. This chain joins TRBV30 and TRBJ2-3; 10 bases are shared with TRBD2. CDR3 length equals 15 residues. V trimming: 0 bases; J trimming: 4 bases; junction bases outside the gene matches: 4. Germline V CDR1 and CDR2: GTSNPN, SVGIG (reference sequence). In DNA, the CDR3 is TGTGCCTGGAGTGTCCAGCGGGAGGGAGCAGATACGCAGTATTTT. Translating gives CAWSVQREGADTQYF. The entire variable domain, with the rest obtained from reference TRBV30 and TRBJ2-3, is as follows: SQTIHQWPATLVQPVGSPLSLECTVEGTSNPNLYWYRQAAGRGLQLLFYSVGIGQISSEVPQNLSASRPQDRQFILSSKKLLLSDSGFYLCAWSVQREGADTQYFGPGTRLTVL.

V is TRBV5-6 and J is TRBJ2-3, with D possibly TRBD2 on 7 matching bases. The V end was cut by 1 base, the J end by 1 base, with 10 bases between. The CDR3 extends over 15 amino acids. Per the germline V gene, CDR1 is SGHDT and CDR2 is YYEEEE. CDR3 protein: CASSLLGGRTDTQYF. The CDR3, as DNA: TGTGCCAGCAGCTTGCTCGGGGGGCGCACAGATACGCAGTATTTT.

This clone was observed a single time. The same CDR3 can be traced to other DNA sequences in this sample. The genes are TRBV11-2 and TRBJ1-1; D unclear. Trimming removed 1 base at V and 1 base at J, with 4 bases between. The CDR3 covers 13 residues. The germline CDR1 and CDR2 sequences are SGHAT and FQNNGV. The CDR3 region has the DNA TGTGCCAGCAGCTTAGGCGGGAACACTGAAGCTTTCTTT. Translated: CASSLGGNTEAFF.

The CDR3 sequence: CASGQGAPNSPLHF. CDR3 sequence (DNA): TGTGCTAGTGGTCAGGGGGCCCCCAATTCACCCCTCCACTTT. This sequence joins TRBV12-5 and TRBJ1-6, with 8 bases identical to TRBD1. This CDR3 is built from 14 residues. CDR1 and CDR2 from the germline V gene are LGHNT and FRNRAP. With V trimmed by 5 bases and J by 7 bases, 4 bases remained unmatched.

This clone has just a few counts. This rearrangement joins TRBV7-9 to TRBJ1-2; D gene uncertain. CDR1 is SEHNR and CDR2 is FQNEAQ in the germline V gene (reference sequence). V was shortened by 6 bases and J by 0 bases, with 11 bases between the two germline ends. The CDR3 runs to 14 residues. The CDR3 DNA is TGTGCCAGCAGTCGGGAGGAGCCTAACTATGGCTACACCTTC. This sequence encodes CASSREEPNYGYTF.

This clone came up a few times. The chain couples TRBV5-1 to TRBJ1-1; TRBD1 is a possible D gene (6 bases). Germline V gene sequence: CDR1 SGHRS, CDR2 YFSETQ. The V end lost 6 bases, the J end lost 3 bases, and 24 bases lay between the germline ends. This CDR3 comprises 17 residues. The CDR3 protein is CASNKSPGAGGYTEAFF. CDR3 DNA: TGCGCCAGCAATAAGTCTCCAGGGGCTGGGGGTTACACTGAAGCTTTCTTT. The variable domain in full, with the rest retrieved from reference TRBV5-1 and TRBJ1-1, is KAGVTQTPRYLIKTRGQQVTLSCSPISGHRSVSWYQQTPGQGLQFLFEYFSETQRNKGNFPGRFSGRQFSNSRSEMNVSTLELGDSALYLCASNKSPGAGGYTEAFFGQGTRLTVV.

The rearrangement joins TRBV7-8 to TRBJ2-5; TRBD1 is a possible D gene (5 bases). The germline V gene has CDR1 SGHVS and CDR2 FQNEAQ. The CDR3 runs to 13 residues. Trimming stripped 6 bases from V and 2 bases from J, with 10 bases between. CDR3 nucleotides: TGTGCCAGCAGGCTAACAGGTCAAGAGACCCAGTACTTC. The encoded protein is CASRLTGQETQYF.

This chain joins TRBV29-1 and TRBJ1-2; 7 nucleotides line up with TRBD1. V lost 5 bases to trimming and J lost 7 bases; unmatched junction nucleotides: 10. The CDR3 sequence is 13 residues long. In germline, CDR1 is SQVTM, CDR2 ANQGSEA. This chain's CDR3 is CSVSGTAFIGYTF. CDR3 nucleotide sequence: TGCAGCGTTTCCGGGACAGCCTTTATTGGCTACACCTTC. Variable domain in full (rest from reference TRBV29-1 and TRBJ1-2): SAVISQKPSRDICQRGTSLTIQCQVDSQVTMMFWYRQQPGQSLTLIATANQGSEATYESGFVIDKFPISRPNLTFSTLTVSNMSPEDSSIYLCSVSGTAFIGYTFGSGTRLTVV.

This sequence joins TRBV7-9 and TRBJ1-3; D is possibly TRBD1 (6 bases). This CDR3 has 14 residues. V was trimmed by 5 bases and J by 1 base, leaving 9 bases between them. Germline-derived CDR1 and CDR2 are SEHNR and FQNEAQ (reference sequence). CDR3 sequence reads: CASSVRGSGNTIYF. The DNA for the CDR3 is TGTGCCAGCAGCGTCAGGGGTTCTGGAAACACCATATATTTT.

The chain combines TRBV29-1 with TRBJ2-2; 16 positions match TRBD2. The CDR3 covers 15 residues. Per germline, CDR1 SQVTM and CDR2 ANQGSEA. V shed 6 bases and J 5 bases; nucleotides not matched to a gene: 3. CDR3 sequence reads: CSVPGLAGGTGELFF. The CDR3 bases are TGCAGCGTCCCGGGACTAGCGGGAGGGACCGGGGAGCTGTTTTTT.

This CDR3 reads CASFNRRMNTEAFF. In DNA form, the CDR3 reads TGTGCCAGCTTTAACAGGAGAATGAACACTGAAGCTTTCTTT. The V gene is TRBV5-8, the J gene TRBJ1-1; D may be TRBD1 (5 bases). Germline V gene sequence: CDR1 SGHTS, CDR2 YDEGEE. Trimming left V 7 bases short and J 0 bases short, with 13 bases between. This CDR3 has 14 residues.

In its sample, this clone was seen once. The CDR3 reads CASSPGTASTNEKLFF. The CDR3 region has the DNA TGTGCCAGCAGTCCAGGGACAGCCTCCACTAATGAAAAACTGTTTTTT. This chain joins TRBV3-1 (or the pseudogene TRBV3-2) and TRBJ1-4, with 7 bases identical to TRBD1. This CDR3 is built from 16 residues. J gave up 2 bases and V 6 bases, and 9 bases lay outside the gene matches. Germline V gene lookup returns CDR1 LGHDT and CDR2 YNNKEL (reference sequence).

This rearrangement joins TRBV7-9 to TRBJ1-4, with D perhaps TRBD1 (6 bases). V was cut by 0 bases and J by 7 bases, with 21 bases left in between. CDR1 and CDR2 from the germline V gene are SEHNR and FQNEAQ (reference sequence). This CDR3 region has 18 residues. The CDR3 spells CASSLARLTQGSSEKLFF. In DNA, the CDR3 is TGTGCCAGCAGCTTAGCGCGTTTAACTCAGGGGTCGAGTGAAAAACTGTTTTTT.

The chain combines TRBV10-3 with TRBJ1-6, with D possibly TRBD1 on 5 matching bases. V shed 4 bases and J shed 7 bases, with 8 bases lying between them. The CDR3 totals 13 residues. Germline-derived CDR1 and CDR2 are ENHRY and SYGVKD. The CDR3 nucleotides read TGTGCCATCAGTGCAGGGTCCAATTCACCCCTCCACTTT. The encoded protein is CAISAGSNSPLHF.

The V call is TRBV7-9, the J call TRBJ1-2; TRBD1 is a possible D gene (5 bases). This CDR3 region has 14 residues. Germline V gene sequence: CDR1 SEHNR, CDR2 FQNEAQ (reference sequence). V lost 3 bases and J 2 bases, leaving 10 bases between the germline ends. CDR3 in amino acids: CASSLGLNNYGYTF. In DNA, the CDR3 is TGTGCCAGCAGCTTGGGGCTTAACAACTATGGCTACACCTTC.